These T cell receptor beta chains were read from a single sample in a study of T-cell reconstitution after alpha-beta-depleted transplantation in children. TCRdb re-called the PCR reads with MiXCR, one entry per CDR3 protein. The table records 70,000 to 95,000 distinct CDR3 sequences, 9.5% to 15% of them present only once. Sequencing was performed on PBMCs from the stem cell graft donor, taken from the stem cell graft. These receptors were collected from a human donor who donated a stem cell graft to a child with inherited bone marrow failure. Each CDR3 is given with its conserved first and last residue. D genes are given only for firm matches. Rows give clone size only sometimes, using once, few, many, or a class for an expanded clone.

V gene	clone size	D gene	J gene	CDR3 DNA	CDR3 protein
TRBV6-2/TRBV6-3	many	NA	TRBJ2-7	TGTGCCAGCAGCCCTCTTCACGAGCAGTACTTC	CASSPLHEQYF
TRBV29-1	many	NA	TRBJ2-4	TGCAGCGTTGACCCGGGGACAGCCAAAAACATTCAGTACTTC	CSVDPGTAKNIQYF
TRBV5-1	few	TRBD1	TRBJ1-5	TGCGCCAGCAGCCGAGGGACAGGGGGAGATCAGCCCCAGCATTTT	CASSRGTGGDQPQHF
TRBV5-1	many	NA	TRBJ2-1	TGCGCCAGCAGCCTGCTTCCAGCTGGGGACAATGAGCAGTTCTTC	CASSLLPAGDNEQFF
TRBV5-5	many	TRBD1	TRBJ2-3	TGTGCCAGCAGCTTACAGGGGGATACGCAGTATTTT	CASSLQGDTQYF
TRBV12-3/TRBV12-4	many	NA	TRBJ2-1	TGTGCCAGCAGTTTAAAAAGGCGGAATGAGCAGTTCTTC	CASSLKRRNEQFF
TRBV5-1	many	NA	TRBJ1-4	TGCGCCAGCAGCTTGGATTCAGGGGAAGAAAAACTGTTTTTT	CASSLDSGEEKLFF
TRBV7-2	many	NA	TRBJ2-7	TGTGCCAGCAGCACCCGAACCGGGCCTTCCTACGAGCAGTACTTC	CASSTRTGPSYEQYF
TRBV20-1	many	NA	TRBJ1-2	TGCAGTGCTAGAGCCCACCTCCGTTCGACGGGCTACACCTTC	CSARAHLRSTGYTF
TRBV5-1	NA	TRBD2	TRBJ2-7	TGCGCCAGCAGCTTACAGCGGGAAGGCTACGAGCAGTACTTC	CASSLQREGYEQYF
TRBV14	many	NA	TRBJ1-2	TGTGCCAGCAGCCCCGGGACCAACCTCTATGGCTACACCTTC	CASSPGTNLYGYTF
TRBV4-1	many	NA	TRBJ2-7	TGCGCCAGCAGCCATGACAGACTCTCCTACGAGCAGTACTTC	CASSHDRLSYEQYF
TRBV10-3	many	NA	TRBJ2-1	TGTGCCGGGGGAGGGGGGGAGACGGGCAATGAGCAGTTCTTC	CAGGGGETGNEQFF
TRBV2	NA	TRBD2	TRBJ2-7	TGTGCCAGCAGTGCAGGCCCGGGCGCGGGAGGAACCTACGAGCAGTACTTC	CASSAGPGAGGTYEQYF
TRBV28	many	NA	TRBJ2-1	TGTGCCAGCAGTTCGCTTAGCCGCTTCAGAGGGTATGAGCAGTTCTTC	CASSSLSRFRGYEQFF
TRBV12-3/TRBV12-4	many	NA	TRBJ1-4	TGTGCCAGCAGTTTAAAGAGGGTAACTAATGAAAAACTGTTTTTT	CASSLKRVTNEKLFF
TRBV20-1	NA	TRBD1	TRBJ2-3	TGCAGTGCTAGAGATCAGGGGGCGTCCGATACGCAGTATTTT	CSARDQGASDTQYF
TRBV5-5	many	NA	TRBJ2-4	TGTGCCAGCAGCTTGGATGGAGGGCCTGACATTCAGTACTTC	CASSLDGGPDIQYF
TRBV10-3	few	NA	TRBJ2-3	TGTGCCATCAGTCCGGAATTCGGGACCGCCTTTTTTAGCACAGATACGCAGTATTTT	CAISPEFGTAFFSTDTQYF
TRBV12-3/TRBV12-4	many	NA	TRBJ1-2	TGTGCCAGCAGTTTTTCGGGTTCTGGCTACACCTTC	CASSFSGSGYTF
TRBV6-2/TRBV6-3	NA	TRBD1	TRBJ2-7	TGTGCCAGCAGCACCCCGGGACAGGGGGCCGCCTACGAGCAGTACTTC	CASSTPGQGAAYEQYF
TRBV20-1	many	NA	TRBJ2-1	TGCAGTGCTACCGACCCTCGGGTGGGAGTTGGGAATGAGCAGTTCTTC	CSATDPRVGVGNEQFF